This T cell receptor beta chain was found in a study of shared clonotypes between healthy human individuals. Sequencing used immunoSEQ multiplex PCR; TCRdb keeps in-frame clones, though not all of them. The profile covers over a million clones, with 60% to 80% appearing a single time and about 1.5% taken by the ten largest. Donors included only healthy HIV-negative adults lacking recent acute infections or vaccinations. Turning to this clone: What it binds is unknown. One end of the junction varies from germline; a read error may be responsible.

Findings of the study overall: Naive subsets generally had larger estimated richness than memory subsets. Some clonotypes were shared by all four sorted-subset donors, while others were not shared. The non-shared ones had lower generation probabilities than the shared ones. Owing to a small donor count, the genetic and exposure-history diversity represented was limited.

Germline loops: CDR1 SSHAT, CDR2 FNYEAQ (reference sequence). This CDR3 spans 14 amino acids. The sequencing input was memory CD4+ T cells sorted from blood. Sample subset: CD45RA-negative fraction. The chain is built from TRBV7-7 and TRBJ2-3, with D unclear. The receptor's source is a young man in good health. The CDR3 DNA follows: TGTGCTAGCAGCCCCCAATATCCCACAGATACGCAGTATTTT. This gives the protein CASSPQYPTDTQYF.